This T cell receptor beta chain was found in a study of STAT3 mutations in large granular lymphocyte leukemia. Study-wide context: Canonical activating STAT3 mutations were detected in roughly half of the longitudinally sequenced T-LGLL patients.

Tens of thousands of productive templates were obtained per sample on average. TCRdb keeps only in-frame clones here, not all; method: immunoSEQ multiplex PCR. In the table there are over 10,000 clones, roughly 80% of which are singletons. The CDR3 totals 15 residues. Germline assignment: CDR1 SGDLS and CDR2 YYNGEE. V was pared by 4 bases and J by 4 bases, with 17 bases between. General study points: Differing intervals and regimens complicate linking therapy response to clone burden. Every T-cell large granular lymphocyte leukemia patient had at least one immunodominant TCR beta clonotype.

Points on this clone: The antigen is undetermined.

J is TRBJ1-1 and V is TRBV9, with D maybe TRBD1 (5 bases). The source is a man in his fifties or sixties with T-cell large granular lymphocyte leukemia. Some clones in this sample may be carry-over from other donors' samples. Sample: peripheral blood mononuclear cells. The CDR3 protein is CASSQGTLGFTEAFF. CDR3 in DNA: TGTGCCAGCAGCCAAGGGACGCTAGGGTTCACTGAAGCTTTCTTT. The full variable domain, with the rest looked up from reference TRBV9 and TRBJ1-1, is DSGVTQTPKHLITATGQRVTLRCSPRSGDLSVYWYQQSLDQGLQFLIQYYNGEERAKGNILERFSAQQFPDLHSELNLSSLELGDSALYFCASSQGTLGFTEAFFGQGTRLTVV.